Presented here are 18 T cell receptor beta chains from one specimen sequenced in a study of cytomegalovirus exposure and HLA in healthy donors. A multiplex PCR was run with 60 Vbeta primers and 13 Jbeta primers. Sequencing used immunoSEQ multiplex PCR; TCRdb keeps in-frame clones, though not all of them. Among 120,000 or so clones listed, more than 60% were seen once. The specimen was PBMCs. The receptor source for this set is a woman between 45 and 60 years old in good health and CMV-seropositive.

The chain recombines TRBV15 with TRBJ1-5; a possible D gene is TRBD1 (5 bases). This CDR3 has 15 amino acids. Trimming removed 8 bases from V and 5 bases from J, with 19 bases in between. Germline lookup yields CDR1 LNHNV and CDR2 YYDKDF (reference sequence). The CDR3, as DNA: TGTGCCACCGGGCAGGGCCGGAGTGGGTATCAGCCCCAGCATTTT. Amino acids: CATGQGRSGYQPQHF.

The rearrangement links TRBV7-9 to TRBJ2-7; 10 bases line up with TRBD2. Germline-derived CDR1 and CDR2 are SEHNR and FQNEAQ (reference sequence). Trimming cost V 1 base and J 6 bases; bases outside gene matches: 6. This CDR3 is built from 15 residues. For the CDR3, the DNA is TGTGCCAGCAGCTTAGACCTAGCGGGAGCCCGCGAGCAGTACTTC. Encoded protein: CASSLDLAGAREQYF.

J is TRBJ1-5 and V is TRBV19, with D perhaps matching TRBD1 (6 bases). In germline, CDR1 is LNHDA, CDR2 SQIVND (reference sequence). The CDR3 extends over 14 amino acids. V lost 6 bases and J 2 bases, leaving 11 bases between the germline ends. The CDR3 spells CASRQPGGNQPQHF. DNA for the CDR3: TGTGCCAGTAGACAACCAGGGGGCAATCAGCCCCAGCATTTT.

This clone was counted once. The chain has TRBV5-1 and TRBJ2-5; 13 bases line up with TRBD2. V shed 0 bases and J 2 bases; nucleotides not matched to a gene: 1. This CDR3 region has 16 residues. Germline-derived CDR1 and CDR2 are SGHRS and YFSETQ. This CDR3 reads CASSLGLAGGQETQYF. For the CDR3, the DNA is TGCGCCAGCAGCTTGGGACTAGCGGGAGGACAAGAGACCCAGTACTTC.

This clone appeared a few times. The chain uses TRBV1 and TRBJ2-5; the DNA was not compared with TRBD2, the D call given in the table. TRBV1 is a pseudogene. The CDR3 sequence is 16 residues long. For the CDR3, the DNA is TGCACCAGCAGCCAACAGCGGGAGGGAGTGGGAGAGACCCAGTACTTC. It specifies CTSSQQREGVGETQYF.

The gene calls are TRBV29-1 and TRBJ2-2; 8 bases match TRBD1. There are 14 residues in the CDR3. The V gene's germline CDR1 is SQVTM and CDR2 ANQGSEA. Trimming cost V 7 bases and J 6 bases; bases outside gene matches: 10. CDR3 region: CSGGSTGAAGELFF. The CDR3 DNA reads TGCAGCGGCGGATCGACAGGGGCTGCCGGGGAGCTGTTTTTT.

The chain combines TRBV19 with TRBJ1-5; D remains unclear. Per germline, CDR1 LNHDA and CDR2 SQIVND (reference sequence). The CDR3 has 16 amino acids. V lost 5 bases and J lost 4, with 18 bases in between. CDR3 residues: CASSFGVPLSNQPQHF. CDR3 DNA: TGTGCCAGTAGTTTCGGGGTACCCCTCTCAAATCAGCCCCAGCATTTT.

This clone was observed a handful of times. In DNA, the CDR3 is TGCAGCGTTGTATTGGCTAGCGGGATTGGTGGGGGGGAGACCCAGTACTTC. Translating gives CSVVLASGIGGGETQYF. V is TRBV29-1 and J is TRBJ2-5; 9 positions match TRBD2. CDR3 size: 17 residues. The germline V gene encodes CDR1 SQVTM and CDR2 ANQGSEA. J lost 5 bases, V lost 4 bases, and 17 bases had no gene match.

The chain recombines TRBV18 with TRBJ2-5; D might be TRBD2 (5 bases). There are 14 residues in the CDR3. Germline V lookup: CDR1 KGHSH, CDR2 LQKENI. V dropped 6 bases and J dropped 5 bases, with 16 bases sitting between them. The CDR3 sequence is CASSPGKGVETQYF. Here the CDR3 DNA reads TGTGCCAGCTCCCCCGGAAAGGGAGTGGAGACCCAGTACTTC.

This clone appeared a single time. V and J are TRBV2 and TRBJ2-3, with a tentative D call TRBD2 (7 bases). Deletions cut 11 bases from V and 7 bases from J, with 16 bases between. The CDR3 is made up of 12 amino acids. Germline CDR1 is SNHLY and CDR2 is FYNNEI. CDR3: CAGGADSYTQYF. In nucleotides, the CDR3 is TGTGCCGGGGGGGCGGATTCGTATACGCAGTATTTT.

The rearrangement uses TRBV5-1 and TRBJ2-1; the D gene is possibly TRBD2 (5 bases). Trimming shortened V by 0 bases and J by 4 bases, and 11 bases separated the two germline ends. There are 15 residues in the CDR3. Germline loops: CDR1 SGHRS, CDR2 YFSETQ. The CDR3 region has the DNA TGCGCCAGCAGCTTGGACGGAGGCGCTTACAATGAGCAGTTCTTC. Amino acids: CASSLDGGAYNEQFF.

The CDR3 spells CASSVEGGAVIQYF. The CDR3 DNA sequence: TGTGCCAGCAGCGTAGAAGGGGGGGCCGTCATTCAGTACTTC. The rearrangement joins TRBV9 to TRBJ2-4; perhaps TRBD2 as D (7 bases). V was cut by 0 bases and J by 9 bases, with 13 bases left in between. Germline CDR1 is SGDLS and CDR2 is YYNGEE. The CDR3 loop spans 14 amino acids.

The chain joins TRBV11-2 to TRBJ1-6; no reliable D call. This CDR3 is built from 15 residues. Germline V CDR1 and CDR2: SGHAT, FQNNGV. V was shortened by 0 bases and J by 7 bases, with 10 bases between the two germline ends. CDR3: CASSLDWEWNSPLHF. CDR3 nucleotide sequence: TGTGCCAGCAGCTTAGATTGGGAGTGGAATTCACCCCTCCACTTT.

In nucleotides, the CDR3 is TGTGCCACCAGCAGAGATGTTACTAGCTTTCCTTACGAGCAGTACTTC. It yields the protein CATSRDVTSFPYEQYF. The V gene is TRBV15, the J gene TRBJ2-7, with TRBD2 as a possible D gene (6 bases). With 0 bases removed from V and 4 bases from J, the gap between germline ends came to 16 bases. Germline V gives CDR1 LNHNV, CDR2 YYDKDF (reference sequence). The CDR3 sequence is 16 residues long. The whole variable domain, filled in from reference TRBV15 and TRBJ2-7, reads DAMVIQNPRYQVTQFGKPVTLSCSQTLNHNVMYWYQQKSSQAPKLLFHYYDKDFNNEADTPDNFQSRRPNTSFCFLDIRSPGLGDTAMYLCATSRDVTSFPYEQYFGPGTRLTVT.

The genes are TRBV7-2 and TRBJ2-7; D is unclear. V lost 2 bases, J lost 5 bases, and 16 bases lay in between. The CDR3 runs 15 residues. Germline V lookup: CDR1 SGHTA, CDR2 FQGNSA. The CDR3 here is CASSLMLQVVNEQYF. CDR3 nucleotides: TGTGCCAGCAGCTTAATGCTCCAGGTTGTGAACGAGCAGTACTTC.

The V gene is TRBV5-1, the J gene TRBJ1-1; D uncertain. Germline CDR1 is SGHRS and CDR2 is YFSETQ. The CDR3 consists of 12 residues. The V gene lost 0 bases and the J gene lost 6 bases, with 6 bases spanning the gap. The CDR3 sequence is CASSLGPAEAFF. CDR3 bases: TGCGCCAGCAGCTTGGGCCCGGCTGAAGCTTTCTTT.

This clone was detected once. The J gene is TRBJ1-3, the V gene TRBV5-8, with D unresolved. Deletions cut 0 bases from V and 0 bases from J, with 7 bases between. This CDR3 region has 15 residues. Germline V CDR1 and CDR2: SGHTS, YDEGEE. CDR3 nucleotides: TGTGCCAGCAGCTTGGGACTCCGCTCTGGAAACACCATATATTTT. The encoded protein is CASSLGLRSGNTIYF.

This clone was counted between two and nine times. The genes are TRBV6-5 and TRBJ1-2, with D perhaps matching TRBD1 (6 bases). The CDR3 loop spans 12 amino acids. V dropped 0 bases and J dropped 7 bases, with 6 bases sitting between them. CDR1 is MNHEY and CDR2 is SVGAGI in the germline V gene. The CDR3 DNA follows: TGTGCCAGCAGTTACTCGGGGGCTGGCTACACCTTC. Translating gives CASSYSGAGYTF.